The 8 T cell receptor beta chains below come from one sample, sequenced in a study of a mutant IDH1 vaccine in newly diagnosed glioma. The time point here: week 5, during vaccination. Doses of 300 ug of mutant IDH1 20-mer peptide were given with topical imiquimod. The antigens of these receptors remain unknown. Produced via immunoSEQ multiplex PCR; TCRdb's table is partial and in-frame only. The repertoire holds about 60,000 clones, about 80% seen once, with 6% to 7.5% in the top ten. The sequenced sample was PBMCs, obtained from a glioma patient whose treatment included an IDH1 peptide vaccine. The receptors were sampled from a woman aged 50 to 65 with glioma.

This clone was picked up a small number of times. The rearrangement links TRBV7-2 to TRBJ1-1; D is unclear. CDR3 length: 12 residues. Germline CDR1 SGHTA, CDR2 FQGNSA. Between the trimmed V and J ends, which lost 1 base and 10 bases, there was a span of 10 bases. The CDR3 bases are TGTGCCAGCAGCTTAGGAGGGAGGAGAGCTTTCTTT. As protein: CASSLGGRRAFF.

This clone has more than one count but fewer than ten. The rearrangement uses TRBV19 and TRBJ2-5; the match to TRBD2 covers 7 bases. Germline loops: CDR1 LNHDA, CDR2 SQIVND (reference sequence). V lost 7 bases and J lost 5; bases outside the gene matches: 7. This CDR3 is built from 13 residues. The CDR3 DNA reads TGTGCCAGTACCCGCGGGGGAGGGGAGACCCAGTACTTC. This translates into CASTRGGGETQYF.

The V and J genes are TRBV7-2 and TRBJ2-3; TRBD1 matches 9 bases. V gave up 1 base and J gave up 3 bases; unmatched junction bases: 8. The germline gives CDR1 SGHTA, CDR2 FQGNSA. The CDR3 contains 17 residues. The DNA of the CDR3 is TGTGCCAGCAGCTTAGAAGGAACAGGGGGCTTAACAGATACGCAGTATTTT. Translation gives CASSLEGTGGLTDTQYF.

The rearrangement uses TRBV5-6 and TRBJ1-6; D is possibly TRBD1 (5 bases). Trimming left V 4 bases short and J 11 bases short, with 16 bases between. Germline assignment: CDR1 SGHDT and CDR2 YYEEEE. This CDR3 has 14 residues. In DNA form, the CDR3 reads TGTGCCAGCAGCCCGGATAGGGGCAATGCACCCCTCCACTTT. This sequence encodes CASSPDRGNAPLHF.

As concerns this clone: Its ends do not fully match the called genes, so a read error is possible. The J gene is TRBJ2-7, the V gene TRBV30; 9 nucleotides line up with TRBD1. This CDR3 is built from 13 residues. CDR1 and CDR2 from the germline V gene are GTSNPN and SVGIG (reference sequence). The CDR3 loop reads CAWSGGTGRPESF. The CDR3 nucleotides are TGTGCCTGGAGTGGGGGGACAGGGAGGCCCGAGTCTTTC.

The chain links TRBV9 to TRBJ2-7; 9 bases are a match to TRBD1. The CDR3 is 15 residues long. CDR1 is SGDLS and CDR2 is YYNGEE in the germline V gene. The ends lost 3 bases at V and 2 bases at J; junction bases unmatched: 6. This CDR3 reads CASSGRDRATYEQYF. The DNA of the CDR3 is TGTGCCAGCAGCGGCAGGGACAGGGCTACCTACGAGCAGTACTTC.

The V and J genes are TRBV7-9 and TRBJ1-1; D uncertain. Trimming cost V 3 bases and J 0 bases, with 8 bases left between them. Germline V lookup: CDR1 SEHNR, CDR2 FQNEAQ (reference sequence). CDR3 size: 14 residues. The CDR3 DNA is TGTGCCAGCAGCTTCAACGGATTGAACACTGAAGCTTTCTTT. Amino acid sequence: CASSFNGLNTEAFF.

J is TRBJ1-1 and V is TRBV10-3, with 7 positions matching TRBD1. With V trimmed by 3 bases and J by 3 bases, 1 base remained unmatched. Looked up from germline, CDR1 is ENHRY and CDR2 is SYGVKD. This CDR3 spans 13 amino acids. The CDR3 here is CAISEDRDTEAFF. CDR3 coding DNA: TGTGCCATCAGTGAAGACAGGGACACTGAAGCTTTCTTT.